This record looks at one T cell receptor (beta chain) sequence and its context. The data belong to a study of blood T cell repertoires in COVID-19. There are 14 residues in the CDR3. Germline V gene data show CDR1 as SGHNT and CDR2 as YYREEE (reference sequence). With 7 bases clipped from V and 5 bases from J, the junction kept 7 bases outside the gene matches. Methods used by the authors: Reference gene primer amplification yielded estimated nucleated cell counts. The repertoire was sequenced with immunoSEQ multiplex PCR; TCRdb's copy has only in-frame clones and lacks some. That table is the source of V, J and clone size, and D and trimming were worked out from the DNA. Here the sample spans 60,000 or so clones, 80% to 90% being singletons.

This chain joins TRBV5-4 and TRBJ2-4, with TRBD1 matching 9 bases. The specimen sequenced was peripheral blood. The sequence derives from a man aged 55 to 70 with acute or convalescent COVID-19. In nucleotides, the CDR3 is TGTGCCAGCCTGGACAGGGGAGGAGAAAACATTCAGTACTTC. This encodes CASLDRGGENIQYF.